This TCR beta chain was captured in a study of OX40 agonist ivuxolimab in advanced cancers. General study points: Clones of CD4+ and CD8+ blood T cells grew by week 6 at doses of 0.1 to 3.0 mg/kg.

Assay used: immunoSEQ multiplex PCR; TCRdb lists only in-frame clones, some missing. The data show 45,000 to 65,000 clones, with 80% to 95% seen just once and over 7.5% held by the top ten. Germline assignment: CDR1 MNHEY and CDR2 SVGAGI. The CDR3 consists of 14 residues. V lost 3 bases to trimming and J lost 4 bases, with 10 bases between them. About this clone: Its antigen remains unidentified. At the DNA level, this CDR3 is encoded by other sequences in the same sample as well.

The material sequenced was CD4+ or CD8+ T cells sorted from blood, taken in a trial of the OX40 agonist ivuxolimab. The origin of this receptor is an adult with an advanced solid tumor such as melanoma, head and neck, liver or kidney cancer. The chain has TRBV6-5 and TRBJ1-5; tentatively, D is TRBD1 (5 bases). CDR3 loop: CASSYGGGNQPQHF. In DNA, the CDR3 is TGTGCCAGCAGTTATGGGGGAGGGAATCAGCCCCAGCATTTT.